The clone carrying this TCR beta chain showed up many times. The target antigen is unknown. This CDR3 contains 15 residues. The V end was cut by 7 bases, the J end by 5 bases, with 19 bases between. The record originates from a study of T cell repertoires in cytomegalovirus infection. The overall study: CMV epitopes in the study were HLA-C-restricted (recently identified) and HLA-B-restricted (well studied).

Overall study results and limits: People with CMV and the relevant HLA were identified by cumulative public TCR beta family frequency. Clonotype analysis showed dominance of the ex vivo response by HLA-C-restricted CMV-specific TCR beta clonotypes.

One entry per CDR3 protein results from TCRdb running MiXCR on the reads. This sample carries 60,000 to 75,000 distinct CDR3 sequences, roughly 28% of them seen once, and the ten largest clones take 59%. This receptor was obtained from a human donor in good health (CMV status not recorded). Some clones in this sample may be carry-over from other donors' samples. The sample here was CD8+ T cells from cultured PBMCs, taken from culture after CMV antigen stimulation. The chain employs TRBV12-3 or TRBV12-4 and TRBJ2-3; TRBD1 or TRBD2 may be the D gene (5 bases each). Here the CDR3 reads CASTPRWGAGDTQYF. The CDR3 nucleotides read TGTGCCAGCACCCCCCGATGGGGCGCGGGAGATACGCAGTATTTT.